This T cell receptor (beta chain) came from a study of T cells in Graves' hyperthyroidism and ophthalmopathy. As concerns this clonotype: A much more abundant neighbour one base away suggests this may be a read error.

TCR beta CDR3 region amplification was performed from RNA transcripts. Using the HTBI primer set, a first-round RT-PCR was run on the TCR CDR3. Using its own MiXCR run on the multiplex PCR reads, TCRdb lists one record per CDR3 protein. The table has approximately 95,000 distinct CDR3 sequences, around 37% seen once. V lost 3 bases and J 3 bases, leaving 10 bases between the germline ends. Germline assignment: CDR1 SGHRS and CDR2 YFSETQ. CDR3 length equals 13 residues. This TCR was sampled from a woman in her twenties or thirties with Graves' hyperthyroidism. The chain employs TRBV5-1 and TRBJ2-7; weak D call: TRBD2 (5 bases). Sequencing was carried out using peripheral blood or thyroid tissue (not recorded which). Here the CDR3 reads CASSWELNYEQYF. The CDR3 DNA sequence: TGCGCCAGCAGCTGGGAGTTGAACTACGAGCAGTACTTC.